This T cell receptor beta chain derives from a study of cytomegalovirus exposure and HLA in healthy donors. In the PCR, 60 Vbeta and 13 Jbeta primers were used. Sequencing was performed with immunoSEQ multiplex PCR; in TCRdb, only in-frame clones are kept and a portion is missing. The sample yields about 110,000 clones, roughly 76% seen once. Of note for this clone: Antigen: not known.

Study results and caveats: Per published reports, the classifier diagnosed cytomegalovirus status with high specificity and sensitivity. Analyses of presence/absence relied on an assumption of roughly uniform sequencing depth across donors. A later analysis linked a missense variant in DCLRE1C to the trimming of TCR beta V and J genes.

Germline CDR1 and CDR2: SNHLY and FYNNEI. This CDR3 contains 17 residues. Trimming removed 4 bases from V and 3 bases from J; junction bases left unmatched: 9. The chain joins TRBV2 to TRBJ2-3; TRBD2 agrees at 11 bases. The sample was PBMCs. The TCR sequence derives from a man aged 30 to 45 in good health and CMV-seropositive. For the CDR3, the DNA is TGTGCCAGCAGTGGGGTAGCGGGGGGGCCTCGAACAGATACGCAGTATTTT. Protein: CASSGVAGGPRTDTQYF.